Listed below are T cell receptor beta chains from one sample, sequenced in a study of T-cell reconstitution after alpha-beta-depleted transplantation in children. MiXCR, applied by TCRdb to the PCR reads, yields one record per CDR3 protein. The top ten hold 3% to 4% of the sample, which has roughly 500,000 distinct CDR3 sequences, roughly 18% seen once. Sample: PBMCs from the stem cell graft donor, taken from the stem cell graft. The source is a human donor who donated a stem cell graft to a child with acute lymphoblastic leukemia. Each CDR3 is given with its conserved first and last residue. The D gene is left open where the match is weak. Clone size appears in some rows only: once, few, many, or a class for an expanded clone.

TRBV5-1,TRBJ2-2,.,.,CASSLRERTGELFF,TGCGCCAGCAGTCTCAGGGAACGCACCGGGGAGCTGTTTTTT
TRBV9,TRBJ2-7,.,few,CASSVTGWGEQYF,TGTGCCAGCAGCGTAACGGGCTGGGGGGAGCAGTACTTC
TRBV5-1,TRBJ2-1,TRBD1,.,CASSSRDRAINEQFF,TGCGCCAGCAGCTCCCGGGACAGGGCTATCAATGAGCAGTTCTTC
TRBV12-3/TRBV12-4,TRBJ2-7,.,.,CASSLMFSGEGEQYF,TGTGCCAGCAGTTTAATGTTTAGCGGAGAGGGCGAGCAGTACTTC
TRBV12-5,TRBJ2-5,TRBD2,few,CASAFGAGGQETQYF,TGTGCTAGTGCCTTCGGGGCGGGAGGGCAGGAGACCCAGTACTTC
TRBV12-3/TRBV12-4,TRBJ2-7,.,few,CASSLAPPYEQYF,TGTGCCAGCAGTTTAGCCCCCCCTTACGAGCAGTACTTC
TRBV27,TRBJ1-1,.,few,CASSLSTGAGAFF,TGTGCCAGCAGTTTATCAACGGGGGCAGGAGCTTTCTTT
TRBV9,TRBJ2-7,.,.,CASSYLGSSYEQYF,TGTGCCAGCAGCTATTTGGGGAGCTCCTACGAGCAGTACTTC
TRBV5-5,TRBJ1-4,.,.,CASSYAATNEKLFF,TGTGCCAGCAGCTATGCAGCAACTAATGAAAAACTGTTTTTT
TRBV5-1,TRBJ2-1,.,few,CASLDRYYNEQFF,TGCGCCAGCCTTGACAGGTACTACAATGAGCAGTTCTTC
TRBV30,TRBJ2-2,.,.,CAWKAPLPGSNTGELFF,TGTGCCTGGAAGGCCCCGCTCCCCGGTTCGAACACCGGGGAGCTGTTTTTT
TRBV29-1,TRBJ1-2,.,.,CSVDPFAPSQGSNYGYTF,TGCAGCGTTGACCCGTTCGCCCCGTCGCAGGGATCTAACTATGGCTACACCTTC
TRBV2,TRBJ2-2,.,few,CASSERSTGELFF,TGTGCCAGCAGTGAACGGTCCACCGGGGAGCTGTTTTTT
TRBV5-1,TRBJ2-1,TRBD2,.,CASRTSGYSYNEQFF,TGCGCCAGCAGAACTAGCGGCTATTCCTACAATGAGCAGTTCTTC
TRBV7-3,TRBJ2-4,.,.,CASSLKGPKAPGTEGAKNIQYF,TGTGCCAGCAGCTTAAAGGGACCCAAGGCACCCGGTACGGAGGGAGCCAAAAACATTCAGTACTTC
TRBV12-3/TRBV12-4,TRBJ1-4,.,.,CASSSSPGTVNEKLFF,TGTGCCAGCAGTTCCTCCCCCGGGACGGTGAATGAAAAACTGTTTTTT
TRBV30,TRBJ1-1,.,.,CAWGFRLEAFF,TGTGCCTGGGGTTTTCGTTTGGAAGCTTTCTTT
TRBV29-1,TRBJ2-1,TRBD2,.,CSVGGLPGLAEIRFYNEQFF,TGCAGCGTGGGGGGTTTACCGGGACTAGCGGAGATAAGGTTTTACAATGAGCAGTTCTTC
TRBV9,TRBJ2-2,.,.,CASSVAGGATGELFF,TGTGCCAGCAGCGTAGCTGGGGGGGCCACCGGGGAGCTGTTTTTT
TRBV19,TRBJ2-3,TRBD2,many,CASSGLAGADTQYF,TGTGCCAGTAGTGGACTAGCGGGAGCAGATACGCAGTATTTT
TRBV20-1,TRBJ2-2,.,once,CSARYSTGELFF,TGCAGTGCTAGGTATAGCACCGGGGAGCTGTTTTTT
TRBV7-9,TRBJ1-2,TRBD1,.,CASSLPGGSNYGYTF,TGTGCCAGCAGCTTGCCAGGGGGTAGTAACTATGGCTACACCTTC
TRBV5-5,TRBJ2-7,.,many,CASSPRWPEQYF,TGTGCCAGCAGCCCGCGATGGCCTGAGCAGTACTTC
TRBV12-3/TRBV12-4,TRBJ1-1,TRBD1,.,CASTSTGTGIIEAEAFF,TGTGCCAGCACCTCAACCGGGACAGGGATAATAGAAGCTGAAGCTTTCTTT
TRBV29-1,TRBJ2-2,.,.,CSVVSGSNTGELFF,TGCAGCGTTGTCTCGGGCTCGAACACCGGGGAGCTGTTTTTT
TRBV12-5,TRBJ2-1,.,few,CASGLAPVF,TGTGCTAGTGGTTTGGCCCCAGTCTTC
TRBV5-6,TRBJ2-3,TRBD2,few,CASSSLAGLTDTQYF,TGTGCCAGCAGCTCTCTAGCGGGACTCACAGATACGCAGTATTTT
TRBV5-1,TRBJ2-2,.,few,CASSFQTGELFF,TGCGCCAGCAGCTTCCAAACCGGGGAGCTGTTTTTT
TRBV6-5,TRBJ2-7,.,.,CASSYPRLGIYEQYF,TGTGCCAGCAGTTACCCTCGTTTGGGTATCTACGAGCAGTACTTC
TRBV20-1,TRBJ2-5,TRBD2,.,CSARAPGLAVQETQYF,TGCAGTGCTAGAGCCCCGGGACTAGCGGTACAAGAGACCCAGTACTTC
TRBV20-1,TRBJ2-3,.,few,CSAPSLGKDTQYF,TGCAGTGCGCCCTCCCTAGGCAAGGATACGCAGTATTTT
TRBV20-1,TRBJ2-3,TRBD2,.,CSARQVARGADTQYF,TGCAGTGCGCGCCAGGTTGCCCGGGGGGCAGATACGCAGTATTTT
TRBV7-6,TRBJ2-5,.,.,CASSLLKNYPQETQYF,TGTGCCAGCAGCCTCCTAAAGAATTACCCACAAGAGACCCAGTACTTC
TRBV29-1,TRBJ2-1,TRBD1,.,CSVEGTGTGGGEQFF,TGCAGCGTTGAGGGAACCGGGACAGGGGGCGGGGAGCAGTTCTTC
TRBV9,TRBJ1-5,.,few,CASSGGGALNQPQHF,TGTGCCAGCAGCGGAGGGGGGGCCCTCAATCAGCCCCAGCATTTT
TRBV30,TRBJ2-3,TRBD2,few,CAWKTSGSQTQYF,TGTGCCTGGAAGACTAGCGGGAGTCAAACGCAGTATTTT
TRBV10-1,TRBJ2-3,.,few,CASSEGRVTDTQYF,TGCGCCAGCAGTGAAGGAAGAGTCACAGATACGCAGTATTTT
TRBV14,TRBJ1-1,.,.,CASSRLAGSNTEAFF,TGTGCCAGCAGCCGGCTGGCCGGATCGAACACTGAAGCTTTCTTT
TRBV18,TRBJ2-2,TRBD1,.,CASSRGQGGSNTGELFF,TGTGCCAGCTCACGTGGACAGGGAGGTTCGAACACCGGGGAGCTGTTTTTT
TRBV5-1,TRBJ2-1,TRBD2,.,CASSLVRLAGGLNEQFF,TGCGCCAGCAGCTTGGTTCGACTAGCGGGAGGGCTCAATGAGCAGTTCTTC
TRBV10-2,TRBJ2-3,.,few,CASSALAGTDTQYF,TGCGCCAGCAGTGCCCTAGCAGGCACAGATACGCAGTATTTT
TRBV20-1,TRBJ1-2,.,many,CSASPSGLYGYTF,TGCAGTGCTAGCCCGTCAGGACTCTATGGCTACACCTTC
TRBV20-1,TRBJ2-1,TRBD2,.,CSARGTSVAYNEQFF,TGCAGTGCTAGAGGTACTAGCGTAGCCTACAATGAGCAGTTCTTC
TRBV27,TRBJ2-7,.,few,CASSSTGREQYF,TGTGCCAGCAGTTCCACGGGGCGGGAGCAGTACTTC
TRBV5-4,TRBJ2-7,.,.,CASSLDQAAVPYEQYF,TGTGCCAGCAGCTTGGACCAGGCAGCGGTGCCCTACGAGCAGTACTTC
TRBV6-1,TRBJ2-7,TRBD2,once,CASSEIQREGDGEQYF,TGTGCCAGCAGTGAAATCCAGCGGGAGGGGGACGGCGAGCAGTACTTC
TRBV24-1,TRBJ2-3,.,few,CATSDRGRGTDTQYF,TGTGCCACCAGTGACCGTGGACGGGGCACAGATACGCAGTATTTT
TRBV11-2,TRBJ1-1,TRBD1,.,CASSLGWQGANTEAFF,TGTGCCAGCAGCTTAGGTTGGCAGGGGGCGAACACTGAAGCTTTCTTT
TRBV20-1,TRBJ2-1,TRBD2,.,CSARDRLAGGKGYNEQFF,TGCAGTGCTAGAGATAGGCTAGCGGGAGGGAAGGGATACAATGAGCAGTTCTTC
TRBV11-2,TRBJ2-7,.,few,CASSRLRGRPDLEQYF,TGTGCCAGCAGCCGACTCAGGGGGAGGCCGGATCTTGAGCAGTACTTC
TRBV4-1,TRBJ2-7,.,.,CASSQVRDARHEQYF,TGCGCCAGCAGCCAAGTCCGGGATGCCCGTCACGAGCAGTACTTC
TRBV20-1,TRBJ2-4,.,.,CSARDQNRDNIQYF,TGCAGTGCTAGAGATCAGAACAGGGATAACATTCAGTACTTC
TRBV29-1,TRBJ1-1,TRBD1,few,CSVEDMGTGTGAFF,TGCAGCGTTGAAGATATGGGGACAGGGACCGGAGCTTTCTTT
TRBV20-1,TRBJ2-1,TRBD2,few,CSATLAGGFYNEQFF,TGCAGTGCGACTCTAGCGGGGGGATTCTACAATGAGCAGTTCTTC
TRBV7-9,TRBJ1-2,.,.,CASRHDNYHGYTF,TGTGCCAGCAGGCACGACAACTATCATGGCTACACCTTC
TRBV4-1,TRBJ2-3,.,.,CASSQLGSADTQYF,TGCGCCAGCAGCCAACTGGGGTCTGCAGATACGCAGTATTTT
TRBV5-1,TRBJ2-5,TRBD2,.,CASSSGGGSGGEETQYF,TGCGCCAGCAGCTCCGGGGGCGGGAGCGGGGGTGAAGAGACCCAGTACTTC
TRBV12-3/TRBV12-4,TRBJ2-1,.,.,CASNPLGAYNEQFF,TGTGCCAGCAATCCGCTCGGGGCCTACAATGAGCAGTTCTTC
TRBV5-1,TRBJ1-2,.,.,CASSSHQGRVDYGYTF,TGCGCCAGCAGCAGTCATCAGGGGCGCGTCGACTATGGCTACACCTTC
TRBV12-3/TRBV12-4,TRBJ2-7,.,few,CASSLWGTSYEQYF,TGTGCCAGCAGTTTATGGGGGACCTCCTACGAGCAGTACTTC